This T cell receptor (beta chain) was found in a study of identical twins. Overall study results and limits: The same donors were not followed; conclusions instead depended on cross-sectional statistical analysis.

Only healthy Caucasians were enrolled as donors. A universal primer site was incorporated via template switching, and the cDNA contained unique molecular identifiers. TCRdb re-called the 5' RACE reads with MiXCR, one entry per CDR3 protein. The table shows roughly 630,000 distinct CDR3 sequences, with about 7% occurring only once. Germline CDR1 is LGHDT and CDR2 is YNNKEL (reference sequence). The V gene lost 8 bases and the J gene lost 5 bases, with 25 bases spanning the gap. The CDR3 has 17 amino acids. This clonotype was picked up a small number of times. The antigen remains undetermined. These data are also associated with another study on yellow fever vaccine responses in identical twins.

The specimen sequenced was PBMCs. The receptor was isolated from a woman aged 18-30 years in good health. This chain links TRBV3-1 with TRBJ2-1; no definite D call. The CDR3: CASESTMSSPPHNEQFF. In DNA, the CDR3 is TGTGCCAGCGAGAGTACAATGAGCAGCCCTCCGCACAATGAGCAGTTCTTC.